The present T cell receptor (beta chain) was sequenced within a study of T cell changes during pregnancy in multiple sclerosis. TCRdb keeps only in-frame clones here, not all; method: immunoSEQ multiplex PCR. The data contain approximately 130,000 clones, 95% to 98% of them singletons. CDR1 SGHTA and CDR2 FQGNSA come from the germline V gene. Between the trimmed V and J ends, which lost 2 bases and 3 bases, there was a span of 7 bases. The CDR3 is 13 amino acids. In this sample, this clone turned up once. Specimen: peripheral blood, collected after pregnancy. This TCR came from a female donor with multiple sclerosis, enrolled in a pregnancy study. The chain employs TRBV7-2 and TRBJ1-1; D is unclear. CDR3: CASSLTVDTEAFF. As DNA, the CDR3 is TGTGCCAGCAGCTTAACGGTGGACACTGAAGCTTTCTTT.